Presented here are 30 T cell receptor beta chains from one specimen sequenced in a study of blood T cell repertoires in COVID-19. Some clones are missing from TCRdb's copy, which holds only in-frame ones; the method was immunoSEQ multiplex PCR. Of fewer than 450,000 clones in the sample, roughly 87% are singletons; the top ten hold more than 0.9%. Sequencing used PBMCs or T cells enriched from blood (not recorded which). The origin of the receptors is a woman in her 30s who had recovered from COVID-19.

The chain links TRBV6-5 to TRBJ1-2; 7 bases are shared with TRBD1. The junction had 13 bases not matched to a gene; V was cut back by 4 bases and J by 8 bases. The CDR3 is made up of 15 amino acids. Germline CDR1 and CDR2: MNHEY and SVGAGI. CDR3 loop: CASSSHRDSQGGYTF. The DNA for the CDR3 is TGTGCCAGCAGTTCCCACCGGGACAGCCAGGGAGGCTACACCTTC.

CDR3 nucleotides: TGTGCCACTGGAGCTGGGACAGGGACAACCTACGAGCAGTACTTC. It translates to CATGAGTGTTYEQYF. The genes are TRBV19 and TRBJ2-7, with 9 positions matching TRBD1. The CDR3 totals 15 residues. CDR1 and CDR2 from the germline V gene are LNHDA and SQIVND (reference sequence). Unmatched junction bases numbered 12, after V lost 10 bases and J lost 2 bases.

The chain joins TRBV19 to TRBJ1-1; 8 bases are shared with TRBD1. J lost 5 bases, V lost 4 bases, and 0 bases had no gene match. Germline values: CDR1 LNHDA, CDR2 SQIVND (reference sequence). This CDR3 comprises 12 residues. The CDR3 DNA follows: TGTGCCAGTAGTAACAGGGGGACTGAAGCTTTCTTT. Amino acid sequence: CASSNRGTEAFF.

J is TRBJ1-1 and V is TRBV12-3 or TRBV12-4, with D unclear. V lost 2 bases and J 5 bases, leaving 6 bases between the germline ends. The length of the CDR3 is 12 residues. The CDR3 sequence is CASSLRWTEAFF. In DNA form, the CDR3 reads TGTGCCAGCAGTTTACGGTGGACTGAAGCTTTCTTT.

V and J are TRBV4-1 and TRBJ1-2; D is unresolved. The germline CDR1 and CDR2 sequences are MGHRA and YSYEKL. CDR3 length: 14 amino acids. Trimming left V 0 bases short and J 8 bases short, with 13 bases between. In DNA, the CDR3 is TGCGCCAGCAGCCAAGAAGAGGGTCCTTTCGGCTACACCTTC. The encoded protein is CASSQEEGPFGYTF.

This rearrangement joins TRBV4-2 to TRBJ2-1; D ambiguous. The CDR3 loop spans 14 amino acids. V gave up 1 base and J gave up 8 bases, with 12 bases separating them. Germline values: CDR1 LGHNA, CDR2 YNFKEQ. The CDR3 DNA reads TGTGCCAGCAGCCAAGGCTCGCCCCGCGATGAGCAGTTCTTC. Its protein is CASSQGSPRDEQFF.

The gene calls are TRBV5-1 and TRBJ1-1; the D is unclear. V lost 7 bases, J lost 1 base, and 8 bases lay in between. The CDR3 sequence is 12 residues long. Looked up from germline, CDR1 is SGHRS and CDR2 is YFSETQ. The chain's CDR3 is CASRRENTEAFF. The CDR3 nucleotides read TGCGCCAGCCGTAGAGAGAACACTGAAGCTTTCTTT.

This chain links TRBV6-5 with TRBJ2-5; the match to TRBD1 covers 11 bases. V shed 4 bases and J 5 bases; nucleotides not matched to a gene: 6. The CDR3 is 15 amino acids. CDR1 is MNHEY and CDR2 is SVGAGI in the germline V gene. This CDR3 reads CASSSLGTGGETQYF. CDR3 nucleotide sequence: TGTGCCAGCAGTTCCCTCGGGACAGGGGGGGAGACCCAGTACTTC.

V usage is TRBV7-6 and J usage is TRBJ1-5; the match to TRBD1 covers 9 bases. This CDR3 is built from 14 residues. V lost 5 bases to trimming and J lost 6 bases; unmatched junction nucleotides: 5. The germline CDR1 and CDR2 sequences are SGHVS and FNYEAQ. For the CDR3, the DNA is TGTGCCAGCAGCAGAACAGGGGGCGGTCAGCCCCAGCATTTT. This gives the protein CASSRTGGGQPQHF.

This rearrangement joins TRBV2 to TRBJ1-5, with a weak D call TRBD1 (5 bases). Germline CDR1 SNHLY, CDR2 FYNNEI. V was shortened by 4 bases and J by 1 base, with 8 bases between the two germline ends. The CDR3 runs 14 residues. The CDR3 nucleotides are TGTGCCAGCAGTGCAGGGTTGAGCAATCAGCCCCAGCATTTT. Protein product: CASSAGLSNQPQHF.

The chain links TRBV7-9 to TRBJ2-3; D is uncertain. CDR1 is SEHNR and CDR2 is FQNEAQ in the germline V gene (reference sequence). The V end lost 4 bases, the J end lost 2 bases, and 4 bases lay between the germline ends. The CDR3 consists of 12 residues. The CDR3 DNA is TGTGCCAGCAGCTCGGTCACAGATACGCAGTATTTT. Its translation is CASSSVTDTQYF.

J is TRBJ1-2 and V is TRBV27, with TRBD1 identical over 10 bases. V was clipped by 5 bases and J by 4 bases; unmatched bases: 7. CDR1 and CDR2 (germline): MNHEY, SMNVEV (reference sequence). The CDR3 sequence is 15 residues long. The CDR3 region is CASSRAGQGTYGYTF. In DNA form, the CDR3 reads TGTGCCAGCAGTCGGGCGGGACAGGGGACCTATGGCTACACCTTC.

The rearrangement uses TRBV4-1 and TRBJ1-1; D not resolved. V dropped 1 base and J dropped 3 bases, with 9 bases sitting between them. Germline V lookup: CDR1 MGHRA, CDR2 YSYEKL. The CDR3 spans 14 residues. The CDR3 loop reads CASSQVRLDTEAFF. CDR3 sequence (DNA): TGCGCCAGCAGCCAAGTCAGGTTAGACACTGAAGCTTTCTTT.

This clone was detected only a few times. CDR3 DNA sequence: TGTGCCAGCAGGGGGCAGGTAGCCACTGAAGCTTTCTTT. Translated, it gives CASRGQVATEAFF. The chain has TRBV2 and TRBJ1-1; TRBD1 is a possible D gene (5 bases). Germline loops: CDR1 SNHLY, CDR2 FYNNEI. V gave up 6 bases and J gave up 4 bases, with 12 bases separating them. CDR3 length equals 13 residues.

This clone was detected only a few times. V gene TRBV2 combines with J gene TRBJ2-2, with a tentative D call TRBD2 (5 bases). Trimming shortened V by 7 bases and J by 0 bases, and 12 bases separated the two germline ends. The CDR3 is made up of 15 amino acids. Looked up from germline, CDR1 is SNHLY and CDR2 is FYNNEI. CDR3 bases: TGTGCCAGCATCGAGGGCAGTACGAACACCGGGGAGCTGTTTTTT. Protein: CASIEGSTNTGELFF.

The DNA for the CDR3 is TGTGCCAGCAGCTTGGGACAGTTAAGGAAGTCTGGAAACACCATATATTTT. Its translation: CASSLGQLRKSGNTIYF. The V call is TRBV7-6, the J call TRBJ1-3; 7 bases fit TRBD1. The CDR3 has 17 residues. The germline V gene has CDR1 SGHVS and CDR2 FNYEAQ. J lost 1 base, V lost 3 bases, and 9 bases had no gene match.

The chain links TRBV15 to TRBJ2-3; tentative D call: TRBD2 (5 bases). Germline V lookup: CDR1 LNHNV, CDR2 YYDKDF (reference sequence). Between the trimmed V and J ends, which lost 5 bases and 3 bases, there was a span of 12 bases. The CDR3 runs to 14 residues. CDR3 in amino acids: CATSRRDSTDTQYF. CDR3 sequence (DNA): TGTGCCACCAGCCGCCGGGATTCTACAGATACGCAGTATTTT.

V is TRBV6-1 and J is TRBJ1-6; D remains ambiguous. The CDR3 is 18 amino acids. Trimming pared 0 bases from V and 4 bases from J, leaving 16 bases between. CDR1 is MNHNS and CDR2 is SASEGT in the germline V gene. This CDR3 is CASSEAGSWRVYNSPLHF. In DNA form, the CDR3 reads TGTGCCAGCAGTGAAGCAGGCAGTTGGCGGGTATATAATTCACCCCTCCACTTT.

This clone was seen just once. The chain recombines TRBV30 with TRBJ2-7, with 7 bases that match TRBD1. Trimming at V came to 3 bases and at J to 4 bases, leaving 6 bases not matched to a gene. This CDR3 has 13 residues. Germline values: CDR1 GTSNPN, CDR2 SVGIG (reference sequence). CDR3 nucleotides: TGTGCCTGGAGGTTAGACAGGGATTACGAGCAGTACTTC. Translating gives CAWRLDRDYEQYF.

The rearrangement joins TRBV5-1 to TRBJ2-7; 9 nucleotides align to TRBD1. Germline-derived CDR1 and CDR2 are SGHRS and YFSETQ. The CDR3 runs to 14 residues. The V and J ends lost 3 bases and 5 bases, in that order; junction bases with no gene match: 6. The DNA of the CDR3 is TGCGCCAGCAGCTCGGGACAGGGTCCAAACGAGCAGTACTTC. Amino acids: CASSSGQGPNEQYF.

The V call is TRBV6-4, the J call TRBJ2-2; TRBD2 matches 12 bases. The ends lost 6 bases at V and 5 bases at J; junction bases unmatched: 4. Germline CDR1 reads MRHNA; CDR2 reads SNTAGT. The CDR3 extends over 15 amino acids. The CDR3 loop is CASSKTSGGTGELFF. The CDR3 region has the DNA TGTGCCAGCAGCAAGACTAGCGGGGGAACCGGGGAGCTGTTTTTT.

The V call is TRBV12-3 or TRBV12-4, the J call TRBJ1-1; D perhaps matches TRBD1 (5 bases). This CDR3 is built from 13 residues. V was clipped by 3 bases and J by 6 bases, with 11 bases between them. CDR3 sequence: CASSLIAGAEAFF. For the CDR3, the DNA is TGTGCCAGCAGTTTGATCGCGGGGGCTGAAGCTTTCTTT.

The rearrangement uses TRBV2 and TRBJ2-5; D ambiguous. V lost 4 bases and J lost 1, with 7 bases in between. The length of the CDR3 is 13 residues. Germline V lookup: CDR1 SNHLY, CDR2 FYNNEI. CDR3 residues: CASSGMAQETQYF. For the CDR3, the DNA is TGTGCCAGCAGTGGTATGGCCCAAGAGACCCAGTACTTC. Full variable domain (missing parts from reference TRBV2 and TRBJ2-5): EPEVTQTPSHQVTQMGQEVILRCVPISNHLYFYWYRQILGQKVEFLVSFYNNEISEKSEIFDDQFSVERPDGSNFTLKIRSTKLEDSAMYFCASSGMAQETQYFGPGTRLLVL.

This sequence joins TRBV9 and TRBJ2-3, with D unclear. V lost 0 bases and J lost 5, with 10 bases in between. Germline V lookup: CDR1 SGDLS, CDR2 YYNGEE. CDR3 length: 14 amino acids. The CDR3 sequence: CASSVGDPGDTQYF. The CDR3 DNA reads TGTGCCAGCAGCGTAGGCGATCCAGGAGATACGCAGTATTTT.

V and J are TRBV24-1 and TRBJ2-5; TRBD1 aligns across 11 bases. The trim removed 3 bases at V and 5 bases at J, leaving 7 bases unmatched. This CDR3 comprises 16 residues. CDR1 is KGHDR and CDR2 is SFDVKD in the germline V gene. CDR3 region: CATSDVRDRGSETQYF. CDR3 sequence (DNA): TGTGCCACCAGTGATGTTAGGGACAGGGGGTCGGAGACCCAGTACTTC.

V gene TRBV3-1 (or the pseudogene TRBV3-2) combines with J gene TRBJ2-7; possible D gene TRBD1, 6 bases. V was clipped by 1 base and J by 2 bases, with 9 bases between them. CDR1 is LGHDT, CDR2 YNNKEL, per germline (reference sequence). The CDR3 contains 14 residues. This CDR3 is CASSQGRTAYEQYF. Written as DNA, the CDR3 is TGTGCCAGCAGCCAAGGGCGGACAGCCTACGAGCAGTACTTC.

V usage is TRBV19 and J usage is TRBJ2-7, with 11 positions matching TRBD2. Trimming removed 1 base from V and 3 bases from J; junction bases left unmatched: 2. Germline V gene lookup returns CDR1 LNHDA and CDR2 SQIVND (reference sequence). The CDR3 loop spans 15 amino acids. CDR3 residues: CASSIASGGFYEQYF. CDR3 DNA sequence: TGTGCCAGTAGTATAGCTAGCGGGGGGTTCTACGAGCAGTACTTC. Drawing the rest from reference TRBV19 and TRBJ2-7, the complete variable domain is DGGITQSPKYLFRKEGQNVTLSCEQNLNHDAMYWYRQDPGQGLRLIYYSQIVNDFQKGDIAEGYSVSREKKESFPLTVTSAQKNPTAFYLCASSIASGGFYEQYFGPGTRLTVT.

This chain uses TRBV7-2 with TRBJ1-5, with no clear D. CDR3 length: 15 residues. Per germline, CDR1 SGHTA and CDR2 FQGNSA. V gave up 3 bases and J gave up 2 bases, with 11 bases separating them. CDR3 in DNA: TGTGCCAGCAGCTTTGCGGGTAGCGGCAATCAGCCCCAGCATTTT. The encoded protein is CASSFAGSGNQPQHF.

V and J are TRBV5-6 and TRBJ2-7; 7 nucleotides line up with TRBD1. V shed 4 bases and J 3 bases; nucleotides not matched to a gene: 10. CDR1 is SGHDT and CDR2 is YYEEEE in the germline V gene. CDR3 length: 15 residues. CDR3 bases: TGTGCCAGCAGCCCGCAGGGACAGAGATACTACGAGCAGTACTTC. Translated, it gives CASSPQGQRYYEQYF.

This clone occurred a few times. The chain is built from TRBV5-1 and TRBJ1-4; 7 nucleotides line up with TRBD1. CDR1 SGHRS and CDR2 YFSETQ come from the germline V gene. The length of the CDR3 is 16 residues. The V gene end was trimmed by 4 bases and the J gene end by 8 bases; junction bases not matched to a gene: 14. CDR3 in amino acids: CASSLEPGRRGEKLFF. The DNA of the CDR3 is TGCGCCAGCAGCCTTGAACCGGGACGCAGGGGGGAAAAACTGTTTTTT.